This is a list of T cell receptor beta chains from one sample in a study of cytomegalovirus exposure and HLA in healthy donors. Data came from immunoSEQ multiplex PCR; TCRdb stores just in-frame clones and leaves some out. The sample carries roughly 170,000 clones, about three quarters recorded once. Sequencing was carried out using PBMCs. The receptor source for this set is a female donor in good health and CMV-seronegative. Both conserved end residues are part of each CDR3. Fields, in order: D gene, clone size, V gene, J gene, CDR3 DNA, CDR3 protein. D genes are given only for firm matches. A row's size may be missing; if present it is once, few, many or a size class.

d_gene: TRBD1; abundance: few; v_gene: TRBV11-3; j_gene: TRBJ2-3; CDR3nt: TGTGCCAGCAGCACCGGGACAGGGCGCACAGATACGCAGTATTTT; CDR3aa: CASSTGTGRTDTQYF
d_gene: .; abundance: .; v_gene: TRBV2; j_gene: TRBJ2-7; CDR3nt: TGTGCCAGCAGTCTAGACTCCTACGAGCAGTACTTC; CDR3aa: CASSLDSYEQYF
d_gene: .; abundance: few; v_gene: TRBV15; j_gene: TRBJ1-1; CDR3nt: TGTGCCACCAGCCACAGGGAGGGGAACACTGAAGCTTTCTTT; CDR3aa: CATSHREGNTEAFF
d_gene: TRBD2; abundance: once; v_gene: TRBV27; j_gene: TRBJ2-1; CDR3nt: TGTGCCAGCAGACCAGGGACTAGCGGGCCGATAGCCTACAATGAGCAGTTCTTC; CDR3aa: CASRPGTSGPIAYNEQFF
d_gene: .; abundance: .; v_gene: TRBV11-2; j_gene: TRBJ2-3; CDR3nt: TGTGCCAGCAGCTCGTCCGCTAATACGCAGTATTTT; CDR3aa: CASSSSANTQYF
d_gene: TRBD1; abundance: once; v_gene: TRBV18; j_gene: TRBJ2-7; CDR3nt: TGTGCCAGCTCACTGGGACAGGAATACTACGAGCAGTACTTC; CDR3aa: CASSLGQEYYEQYF
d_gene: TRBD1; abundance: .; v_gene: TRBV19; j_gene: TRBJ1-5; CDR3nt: TGTGCCAGTAGTATGACAGGGGGGTATAGCAATCAGCCCCAGCATTTT; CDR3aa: CASSMTGGYSNQPQHF
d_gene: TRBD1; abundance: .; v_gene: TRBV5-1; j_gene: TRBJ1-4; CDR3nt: TGCGCCAGCAGCTTGAGAACAGGGGGGAATGAAAAACTGTTTTTT; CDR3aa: CASSLRTGGNEKLFF
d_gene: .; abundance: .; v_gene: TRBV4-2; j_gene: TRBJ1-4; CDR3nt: TGTGCCAGCAGCCAAGACAGTGCCGAAAAACTGTTTTTT; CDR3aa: CASSQDSAEKLFF
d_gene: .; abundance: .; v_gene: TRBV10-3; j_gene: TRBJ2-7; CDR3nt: TGTGCCATCACCGGGCAGGGTGAATACGAGCAGTACTTC; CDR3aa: CAITGQGEYEQYF
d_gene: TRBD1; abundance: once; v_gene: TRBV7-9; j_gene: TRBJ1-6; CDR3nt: TGTGCCAGCAGCCCGGGACAGAATAATTCACCCCTCCACTTT; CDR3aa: CASSPGQNNSPLHF
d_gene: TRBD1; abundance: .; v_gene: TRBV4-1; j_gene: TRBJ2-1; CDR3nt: TGCGCCAGCAGCTTCGGACAGGGTGGTAATGAGCAGTTCTTC; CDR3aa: CASSFGQGGNEQFF
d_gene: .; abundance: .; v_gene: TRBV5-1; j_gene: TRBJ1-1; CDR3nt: TGCGCCAGCAGCGCTGGACAGCCAACCCAGAGGGATGAAGCTTTCTTT; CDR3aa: CASSAGQPTQRDEAFF
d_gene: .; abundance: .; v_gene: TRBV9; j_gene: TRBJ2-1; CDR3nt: TGTGCCAGCAGTCGCCTCCCCTCCGCGGGGACGGACAATGAGCAGTTCTTC; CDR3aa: CASSRLPSAGTDNEQFF
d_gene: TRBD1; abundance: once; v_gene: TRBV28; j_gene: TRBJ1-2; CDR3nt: TGTGCCAGCAGTTTCCTTCCGGGACAGTATGGCTACACCTTC; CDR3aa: CASSFLPGQYGYTF
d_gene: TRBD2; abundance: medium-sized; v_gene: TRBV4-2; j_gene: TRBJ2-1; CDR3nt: TGTGCCAGCAGCCAAGATTGGGAGGGAAGCAATGAGCAGTTCTTC; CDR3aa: CASSQDWEGSNEQFF
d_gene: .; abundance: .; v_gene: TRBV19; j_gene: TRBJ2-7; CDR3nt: TGTGCCAGTAGTAGGGAGAACTACGAGCAGTACTTC; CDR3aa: CASSRENYEQYF
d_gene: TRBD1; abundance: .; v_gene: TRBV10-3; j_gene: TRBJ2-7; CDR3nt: TGTGCCATCAGCCCCGGGACAGGGGGGCCCGGCGAGCAGTACTTC; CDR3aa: CAISPGTGGPGEQYF
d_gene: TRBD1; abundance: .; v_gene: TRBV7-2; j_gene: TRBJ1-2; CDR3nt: TGTGCCAGCAGCTTAGGACAGGGGGCGGGGGGCTACACCTTC; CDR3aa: CASSLGQGAGGYTF
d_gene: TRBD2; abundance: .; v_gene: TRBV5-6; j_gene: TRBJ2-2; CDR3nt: TGTGCCAGCACCCCTAGCGGGGGGGCTTACACCGGGGAGCTGTTTTTT; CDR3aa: CASTPSGGAYTGELFF
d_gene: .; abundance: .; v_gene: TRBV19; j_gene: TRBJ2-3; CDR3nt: TGTGCCAGTAGTATGTGGTACGGGGAATTCGGTACAGATACGCAGTATTTT; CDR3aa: CASSMWYGEFGTDTQYF
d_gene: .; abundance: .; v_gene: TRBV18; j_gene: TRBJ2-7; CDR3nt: TGTGCCAGCTCACCCGGGACTTTATACGAGCAGTACTTC; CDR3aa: CASSPGTLYEQYF
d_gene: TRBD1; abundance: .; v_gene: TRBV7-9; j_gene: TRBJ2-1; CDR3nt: TGTGCCAGCAGCTCGGGACAGCTCAGCCCCTACAATGAGCAGTTCTTC; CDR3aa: CASSSGQLSPYNEQFF
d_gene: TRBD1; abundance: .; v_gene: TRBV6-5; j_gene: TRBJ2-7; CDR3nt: TGTGCCAGCCGGCAGGACAGGGGGTTCTACGAGCAGTACTTC; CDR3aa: CASRQDRGFYEQYF
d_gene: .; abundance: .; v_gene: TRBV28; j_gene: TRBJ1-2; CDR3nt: TGTGCCAGCAGACTAGGGGCCAGGGAGGCTTTTGGCTACACCTTC; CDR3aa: CASRLGAREAFGYTF
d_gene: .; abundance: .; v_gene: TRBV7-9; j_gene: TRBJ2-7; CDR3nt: TGTGCCAGCAGCTTAGAGGTTTGGCCCCGAGAAGGGGCCTCCTACGAGCAGTACTTC; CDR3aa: CASSLEVWPREGASYEQYF
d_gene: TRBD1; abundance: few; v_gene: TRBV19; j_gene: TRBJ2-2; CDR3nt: TGTGCCAGTAGTCAGGGGGACCTCACCGGGGAGCTGTTTTTT; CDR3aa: CASSQGDLTGELFF
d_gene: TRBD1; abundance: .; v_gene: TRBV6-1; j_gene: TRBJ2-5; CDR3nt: TGTGCCAGCAGTGAATGGGGCAGGGGGAAAGAGACCCAGTACTTC; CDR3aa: CASSEWGRGKETQYF
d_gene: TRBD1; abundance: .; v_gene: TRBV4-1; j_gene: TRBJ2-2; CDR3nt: TGCGCCAGCAGCCAAGATGGGACAGGTCGCGGGGAGCTGTTTTTT; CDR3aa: CASSQDGTGRGELFF
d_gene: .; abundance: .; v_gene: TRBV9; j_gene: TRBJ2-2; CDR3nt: TGTGCCAGCAGCTCACGACAGACCGGGGAGCTGTTTTTT; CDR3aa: CASSSRQTGELFF
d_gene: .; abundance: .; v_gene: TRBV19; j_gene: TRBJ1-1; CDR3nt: TGTGCCAGTAGTATAGGCCATATCAGGGAGGACACTGAAGCTTTCTTT; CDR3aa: CASSIGHIREDTEAFF
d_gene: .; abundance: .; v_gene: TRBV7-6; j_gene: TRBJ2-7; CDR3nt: TGTGCCAGCAGCTTAGCGTCACGAGGGTACTACGAGCAGTACTTC; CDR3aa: CASSLASRGYYEQYF
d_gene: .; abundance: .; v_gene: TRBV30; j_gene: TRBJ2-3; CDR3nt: TGTGCCTGGAGTGTACTCGCAGATACGCAGTATTTT; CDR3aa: CAWSVLADTQYF
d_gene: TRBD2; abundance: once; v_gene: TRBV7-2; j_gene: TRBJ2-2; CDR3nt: TGTGCCAGCAGCCGAGGACTAGCGGGGCACACCGGGGAGCTGTTTTTT; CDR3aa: CASSRGLAGHTGELFF
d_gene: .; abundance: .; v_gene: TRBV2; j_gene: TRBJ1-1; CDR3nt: TGTGCCAGCATAGTGAACACTGAAGCTTTCTTT; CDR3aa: CASIVNTEAFF
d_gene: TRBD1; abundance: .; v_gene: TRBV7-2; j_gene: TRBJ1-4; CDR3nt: TGTGCCAGCAGCCCCAGGACAGGGGGGAATGAAAAACTGTTTTTT; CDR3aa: CASSPRTGGNEKLFF
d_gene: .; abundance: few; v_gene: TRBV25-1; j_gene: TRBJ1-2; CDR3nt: TGTGCCAGCAGTGCATATTCGGACACCTCAACGGGCTACACCTTC; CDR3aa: CASSAYSDTSTGYTF
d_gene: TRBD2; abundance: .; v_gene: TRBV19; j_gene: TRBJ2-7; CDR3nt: TGTGCCAGTAGTATAGATATAGGACTAGCGGGCTTCGAGCAGTACTTC; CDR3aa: CASSIDIGLAGFEQYF
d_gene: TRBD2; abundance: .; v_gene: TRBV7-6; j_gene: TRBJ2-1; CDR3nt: TGTGCCAGCAGCTCCACTATCCTAGCGGGGAATGAGCAGTTCTTC; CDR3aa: CASSSTILAGNEQFF
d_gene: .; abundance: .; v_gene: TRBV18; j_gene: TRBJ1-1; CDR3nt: TGTGCCAGCTCACCAGGGGGGATGACTGAAGCTTTCTTT; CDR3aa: CASSPGGMTEAFF
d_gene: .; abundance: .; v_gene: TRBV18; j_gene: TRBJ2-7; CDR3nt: TGTGCCAGCTCACCACGGGACACCCTCCCGAGGAGCTCCTACGAGCAGTACTTC; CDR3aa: CASSPRDTLPRSSYEQYF
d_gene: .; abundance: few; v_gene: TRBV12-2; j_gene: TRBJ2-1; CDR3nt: TGTGCAAGTCCCAGACACTACAATGAGCAGTTCTTC; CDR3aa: CASPRHYNEQFF
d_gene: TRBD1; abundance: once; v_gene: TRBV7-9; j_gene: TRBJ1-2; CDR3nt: TGTGCCAGCAGCTCCGGGACAGGGCCCCTCTACACCTTC; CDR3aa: CASSSGTGPLYTF
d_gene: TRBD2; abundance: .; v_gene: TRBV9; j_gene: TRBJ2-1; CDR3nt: TGTGCCAGCAGCGTAAGGCTAGCGGGCTACAATGAGCAGTTCTTC; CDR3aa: CASSVRLAGYNEQFF
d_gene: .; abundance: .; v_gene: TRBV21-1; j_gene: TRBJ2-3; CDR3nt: TGTGCCAGCAGCAATCGTAGTAGCGGGGGGACCACAGATACGCAGTATTTT; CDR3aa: CASSNRSSGGTTDTQYF
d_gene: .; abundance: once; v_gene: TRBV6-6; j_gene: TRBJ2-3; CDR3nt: TGTGCCAGCAGTAGGACTCGCGACACAGATACGCAGTATTTT; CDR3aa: CASSRTRDTDTQYF
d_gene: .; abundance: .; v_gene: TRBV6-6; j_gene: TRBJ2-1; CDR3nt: TGTGCCAGCAGTTACACAAGAACTAGTGAGCAGTTCTTC; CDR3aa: CASSYTRTSEQFF
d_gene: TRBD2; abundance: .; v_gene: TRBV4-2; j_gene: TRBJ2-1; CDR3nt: TGTGCCAGCAGCCAAGAAGGGACTAGGTCTTACAATGAGCAGTTCTTC; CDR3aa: CASSQEGTRSYNEQFF